Here is one T cell receptor (beta chain) with its context. This clonotype was recorded many times. Its recognized antigen is unknown. The record has no base qualities; no much larger clone is one base away. This record belongs to a study of T cells in Graves' hyperthyroidism and ophthalmopathy (dated by TCRdb to between 2018 and 2021). As for the study more broadly: Peripheral blood was sampled at the time of initial diagnosis, prior to any treatment. To identify distinguishing TCR V-J signatures, a discovery cohort of around 100 patients was used, comprising approximately 40 with Graves' ophthalmopathy and around 60 with stable Graves' hyperthyroidism. An independent validation cohort of around 20 hyperthyroidism patients and approximately 15 patients who later progressed to ophthalmopathy tested prospective prediction of ophthalmopathy. The 75 to 100 discovery patients were divided at random into training and test sets in a 7:3 ratio. In about 6 Graves' hyperthyroidism patients, the study also compared T-cell repertoires from thyroid tissue with T-cell repertoires from blood. After blood sampling, hyperthyroidism patients were treated with methimazole at a starting dose of 30 mg daily, and ophthalmopathy patients were treated with high-dose intravenous methylprednisolone. The paper reports TCR Vbeta CDR3 sequencing of 135 peripheral blood samples: approximately 43 ophthalmopathy, under 80 hyperthyroidism and approximately 17 progressor patients. What the authors observed across the whole study: Sample size was not statistically predetermined, and investigators were not blinded to group allocation. During validation, the model predicted progression to ophthalmopathy a median of approximately 6.5 months ahead of onset, with approximately 71% sensitivity and roughly 75% specificity. A model built on a 13 V-J signature distinguished ophthalmopathy from stable hyperthyroidism, reaching 87.88% sensitivity and 81.08% specificity in cross-validation and 80%/75% in testing. Most expanded thyroid clonotypes (frequency above 0.001) were also detected in blood, suggesting blood repertoires may reflect thyroid immune responses.

Stable Graves' hyperthyroidism was defined as no progression to ophthalmopathy during 18 months of follow-up. Hyperthyroidism patients were aged 18 to 65 years and newly diagnosed, with disease duration of less than 2 months. Patients with uncontrolled infections, other autoimmune diseases, pregnancy or lactation were excluded. Diagnoses were based on clinical symptoms, serum thyroxine and TRAb, thyroid ultrasound and orbital computed tomography. Ficoll-Paque density gradient centrifugation was used to isolate PBMCs from about 9.4 ml of fresh peripheral blood. Total RNA was extracted using Trizol reagent, and RNA quality was assessed on an Agilent 2100 Bioanalyzer. Based on the germline V gene, the CDR1 and CDR2 sequences are SNHLY and FYNNEI. The CDR3, from cysteine to phenylalanine, totals 16 residues. Left in the record is the CDR3 DNA by itself, 48 bases read in frame from the first base. The junction shows trimming of 8 bases on V and 4 bases on J, plus 18 bases between the germline ends.

Amplification of TCR beta CDR3 regions was carried out from RNA transcripts. For the first round of RT-PCR on the TCR CDR3, the HTBI primer set was used together with the Qiagen OneStep RT-PCR kit. The libraries were constructed in a second round of multiplex PCR and then size-selected and purified. The libraries were sequenced on an Illumina HiSeq2000 using paired-end 100 bp reads. As for the authors' bioinformatics: SOAPnuke was used to process the raw data, with reads discarded if the reads contained adapters or uncalled bases, had a mean Phred below 15, or lacked an exact constant-primer or identifier match. COPE v1.2.5 was used to merge the high-quality paired reads, and each unique nucleotide sequence was defined as a clonotype. MiTCR v1.1 was used to align the clonotypes against IMGT TRBV, TRBD and TRBJ reference segments. The analysis was restricted to V-J combinations with a frequency above 0.0001, which together covered approximately 99% of the repertoires. A TCS score was defined as the ratio between F50 (clonal expansion) and ExV (chaos), using BLOSUM62-based TCRdist between CDR3 peptides within each V-J. Welch's t-statistics and random forest reduced roughly 500 V-J features to 10 to 15, which were used in a naive Bayes classifier (R e1071). The raw public reads went through TCRdb reprocessing: fastp at Q25, MiXCR clone calling, in-frame beta chains kept. A single entry per CDR3 protein holds the most common genes and DNA from its merged rows. The V and J calls and clone size come from TCRdb's table, not from the authors' own analysis. The sample includes some 770,000 distinct CDR3 sequences, with 16% observed a single time. Under 8.5% of the sample goes to the ten largest clones.

The sequenced material came from blood. The V and J genes are TRBV2 and TRBJ2-6; the D gene is possibly TRBD1 or TRBD2, each agreeing over 5 bases. The receptor was isolated from a man aged 18 to 30 with Graves' hyperthyroidism. For the CDR3, the sequence is CASADGASRGANVLTF. The DNA sequence is given as TGTGCCAGCGCGGACGGGGCCTCCCGCGGGGCCAACGTCCTGACTTTC.